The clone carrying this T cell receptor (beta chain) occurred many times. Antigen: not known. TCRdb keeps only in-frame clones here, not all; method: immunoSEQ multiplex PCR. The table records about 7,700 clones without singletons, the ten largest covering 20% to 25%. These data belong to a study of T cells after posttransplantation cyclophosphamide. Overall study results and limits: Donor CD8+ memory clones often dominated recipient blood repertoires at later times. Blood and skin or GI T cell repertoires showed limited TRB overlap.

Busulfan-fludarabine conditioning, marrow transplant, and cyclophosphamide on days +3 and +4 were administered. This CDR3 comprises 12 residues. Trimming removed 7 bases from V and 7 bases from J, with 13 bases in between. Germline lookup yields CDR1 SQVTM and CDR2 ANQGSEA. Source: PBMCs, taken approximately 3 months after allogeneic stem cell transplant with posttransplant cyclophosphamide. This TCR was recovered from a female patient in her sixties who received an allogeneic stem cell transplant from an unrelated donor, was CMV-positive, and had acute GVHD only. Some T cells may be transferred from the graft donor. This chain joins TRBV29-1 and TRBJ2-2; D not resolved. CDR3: CSAASTLGELFF. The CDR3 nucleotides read TGCAGCGCGGCCTCGACACTCGGGGAGCTGTTTTTT.